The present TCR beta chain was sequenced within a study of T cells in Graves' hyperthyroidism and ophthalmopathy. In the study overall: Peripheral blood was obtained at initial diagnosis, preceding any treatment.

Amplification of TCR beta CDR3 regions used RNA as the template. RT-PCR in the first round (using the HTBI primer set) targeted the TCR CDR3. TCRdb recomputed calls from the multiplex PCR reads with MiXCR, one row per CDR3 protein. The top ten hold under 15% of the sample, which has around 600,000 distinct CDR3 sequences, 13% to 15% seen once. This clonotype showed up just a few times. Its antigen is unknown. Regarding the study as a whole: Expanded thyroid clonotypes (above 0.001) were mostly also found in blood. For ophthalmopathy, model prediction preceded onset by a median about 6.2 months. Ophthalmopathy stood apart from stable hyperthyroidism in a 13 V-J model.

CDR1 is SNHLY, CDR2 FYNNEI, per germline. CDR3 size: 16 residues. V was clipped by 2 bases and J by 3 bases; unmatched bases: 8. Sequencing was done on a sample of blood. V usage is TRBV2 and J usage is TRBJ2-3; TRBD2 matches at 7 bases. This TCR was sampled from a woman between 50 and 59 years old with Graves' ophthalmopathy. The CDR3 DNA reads TGTGCCAGCAGTGAATGGGCGGGAGACGTAACAGATACGCAGTATTTT. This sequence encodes CASSEWAGDVTDTQYF.